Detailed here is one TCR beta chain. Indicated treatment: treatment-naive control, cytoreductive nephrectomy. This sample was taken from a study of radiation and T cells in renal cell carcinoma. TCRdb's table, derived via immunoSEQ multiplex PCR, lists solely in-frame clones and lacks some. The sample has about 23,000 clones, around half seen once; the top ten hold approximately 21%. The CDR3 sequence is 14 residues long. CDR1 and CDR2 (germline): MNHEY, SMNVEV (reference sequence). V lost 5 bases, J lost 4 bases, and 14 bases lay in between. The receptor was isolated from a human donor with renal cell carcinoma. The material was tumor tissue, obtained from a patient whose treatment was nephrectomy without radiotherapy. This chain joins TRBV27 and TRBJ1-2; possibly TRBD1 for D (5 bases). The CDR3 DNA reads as TGTGCCAGCAGTGGGAGTACAGGTTTCTATGGCTACACCTTC. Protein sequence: CASSGSTGFYGYTF.